The present T cell receptor beta chain was sequenced within a study of T cells in Graves' hyperthyroidism and ophthalmopathy. Findings of the study overall: The model anticipated ophthalmopathy a median about six months pre-onset. Most thyroid clonotypes with frequency above 0.001 were detected in blood.

Researchers amplified the TCR beta CDR3 regions from RNA transcripts. First-round RT-PCR of the TCR CDR3 relied on the HTBI primer set. TCRdb re-analysed the multiplex PCR reads in MiXCR, keeping a single row per CDR3 protein. Among over 200,000 distinct CDR3 sequences listed, around 16% were seen once. The CDR3 has 15 residues. V dropped 4 bases and J dropped 4; count of bases not matched to a gene: 6. The germline gives CDR1 MNHNS, CDR2 SASEGT. This clonotype was counted many times. Its antigen is unknown. The TCR comes from a man aged 35 to 55 with Graves' hyperthyroidism. The chain carries TRBV6-1 and TRBJ1-1, with 10 bases aligning to TRBD1. The sequenced sample was blood. The CDR3 spells CASSVWGQGSTEAFF. DNA of the CDR3: TGTGCCAGCAGTGTATGGGGACAGGGGAGCACTGAAGCTTTCTTT.